This TCR beta chain emerged from a study of shared clonotypes between healthy human individuals. Study-wide findings and caveats: Naive subsets generally exceeded memory subsets in estimated richness. Limited genetic and exposure-history diversity came from having few donors.

This clone was observed a single time. Antigen: not known. A read error may produce the germline difference seen at one junction end. Assay runs were performed at deep level. The method was immunoSEQ multiplex PCR; TCRdb's version includes in-frame clones alone and lacks a portion of them. In the table there are under 1,100,000 clones, around 75% of which are singletons. Germline lookup yields CDR1 GTSNPN and CDR2 SVGIG (reference sequence). The CDR3 spans 13 residues. Sequencing was carried out using memory CD4+ T cells sorted from blood. Specified subset: CD45RA-negative fraction. The chain recombines TRBV30 with TRBJ1-2, with D possibly TRBD1 on 5 matching bases. The sequence was collected from a man aged 18 to 29 in good health. The CDR3 region has the DNA TGTGCCGGGAGGGACCGAACTAACTATGGCTACACCTTC. As protein: CAGRDRTNYGYTF.